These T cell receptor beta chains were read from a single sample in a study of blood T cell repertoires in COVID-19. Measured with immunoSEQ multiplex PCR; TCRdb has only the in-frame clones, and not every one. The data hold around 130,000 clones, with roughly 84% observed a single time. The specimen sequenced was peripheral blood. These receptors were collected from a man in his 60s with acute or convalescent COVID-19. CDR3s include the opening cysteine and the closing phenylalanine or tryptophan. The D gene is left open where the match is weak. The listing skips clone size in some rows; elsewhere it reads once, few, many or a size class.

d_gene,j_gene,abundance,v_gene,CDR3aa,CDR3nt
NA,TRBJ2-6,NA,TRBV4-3,CASSQDPGGTAGANVLTF,TGCGCCAGCAGCCAAGACCCGGGGGGGACAGCTGGGGCCAACGTCCTGACTTTC
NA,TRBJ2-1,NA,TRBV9,CASSRRTSSYNEQFF,TGTGCCAGCAGCCGGCGGACAAGCTCCTACAATGAGCAGTTCTTC
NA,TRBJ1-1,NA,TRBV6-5,CASSPQGADTEAFF,TGTGCCAGCAGTCCCCAAGGGGCAGACACTGAAGCTTTCTTT
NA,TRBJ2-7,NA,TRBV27,CASSLSGQPYEQYF,TGTGCCAGCAGTTTATCCGGACAACCCTACGAGCAGTACTTC
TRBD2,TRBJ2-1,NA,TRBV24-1,CATSEEGLASNEQFF,TGTGCCACCAGTGAGGAGGGACTAGCGAGCAATGAGCAGTTCTTC
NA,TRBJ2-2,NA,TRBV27,CASSLYTSGLLMRELFF,TGTGCCAGCAGTTTATATACTTCGGGACTCCTGATGCGGGAGCTGTTTTTT
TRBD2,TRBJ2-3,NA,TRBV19,CASRTSGGGSTDTQYF,TGTGCCAGTAGGACTAGCGGGGGTGGCAGCACAGATACGCAGTATTTT
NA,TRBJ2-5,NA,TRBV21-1,CASSKRGTSDQETQYF,TGTGCCAGCAGCAAAAGGGGGACTAGCGATCAAGAGACCCAGTACTTC
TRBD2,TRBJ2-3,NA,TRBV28,CASSLGGGPDTQYF,TGTGCCAGCAGCCTGGGGGGAGGGCCCGATACGCAGTATTTT
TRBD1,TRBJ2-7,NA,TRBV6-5,CASSFQDRGNEQYF,TGTGCCAGCAGTTTCCAGGACAGGGGAAACGAGCAGTACTTC
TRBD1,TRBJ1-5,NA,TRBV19,CASSHGQVIGQPQHF,TGTGCCAGTAGTCACGGACAGGTAATCGGTCAGCCCCAGCATTTT
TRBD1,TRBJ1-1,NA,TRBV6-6,CASSLRGRVGTEAFF,TGTGCCAGCAGTTTGAGGGGGCGAGTCGGAACTGAAGCTTTCTTT
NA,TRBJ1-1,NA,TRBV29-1,CSVRSPPRPEAFF,TGCAGCGTTAGATCCCCCCCGCGCCCTGAAGCTTTCTTT
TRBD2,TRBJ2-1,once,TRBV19,CANLKGTSGSIDEQFF,TGTGCCAACCTGAAGGGGACTAGCGGGAGTATCGATGAGCAGTTCTTC
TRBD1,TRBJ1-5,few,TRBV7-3,CASSKDRGPDQPQHF,TGTGCCAGCAGCAAGGACAGGGGGCCGGATCAGCCCCAGCATTTT